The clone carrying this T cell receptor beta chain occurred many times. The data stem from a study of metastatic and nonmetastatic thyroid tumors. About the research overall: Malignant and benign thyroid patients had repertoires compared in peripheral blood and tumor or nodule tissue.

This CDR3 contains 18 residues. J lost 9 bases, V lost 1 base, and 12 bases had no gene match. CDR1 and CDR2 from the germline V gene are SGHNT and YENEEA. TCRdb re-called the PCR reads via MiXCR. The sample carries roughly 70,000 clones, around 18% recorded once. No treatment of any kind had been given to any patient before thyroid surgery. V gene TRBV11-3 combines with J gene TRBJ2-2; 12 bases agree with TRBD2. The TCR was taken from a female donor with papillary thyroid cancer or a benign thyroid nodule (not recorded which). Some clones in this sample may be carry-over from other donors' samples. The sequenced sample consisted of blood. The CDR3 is CASSLGATSGSTDRELFF. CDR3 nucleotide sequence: TGTGCCAGCAGCTTAGGGGCGACTAGCGGGAGCACTGATAGGGAGCTGTTTTTT.